The 17 T cell receptor beta chains given below trace back to one sample, sequenced in a study of PD-1 blockade in mismatch repair-deficient tumors. TCRdb keeps only in-frame clones here, not all; method: immunoSEQ multiplex PCR. This table holds about 22,000 clones, 70% to 90% found once. The sequences come from peripheral blood, collected 2 weeks after starting pembrolizumab. All receptors derive from an adult with mismatch repair-deficient cancer.

This chain connects TRBV10-3 to TRBJ2-5, with D perhaps matching TRBD1 (5 bases). This CDR3 contains 15 residues. V was trimmed by 3 bases and J by 7 bases, leaving 18 bases between them. Germline assignment: CDR1 ENHRY and CDR2 SYGVKD. DNA for the CDR3: TGTGCCATCAGTGAAGGGGTAATAAGTAAGGGGACCCAGTACTTC. Translation gives CAISEGVISKGTQYF.

V usage is TRBV19 and J usage is TRBJ1-5, with D perhaps TRBD1 (5 bases). This CDR3 comprises 12 residues. Germline CDR1 reads LNHDA; CDR2 reads SQIVND (reference sequence). V lost 4 bases and J 6 bases, leaving 7 bases between the germline ends. The CDR3: CASSRGGQPQHF. The CDR3 nucleotides are TGTGCCAGTAGTAGGGGGGGTCAGCCCCAGCATTTT.

The chain combines TRBV9 with TRBJ2-3; TRBD2 matches at 12 bases. Germline V gene sequence: CDR1 SGDLS, CDR2 YYNGEE. After removal of 4 bases from V and 5 bases from J, the junction contained 11 bases not matched to a gene. The CDR3 covers 17 residues. Here the CDR3 DNA reads TGTGCCAGCAGCCCCCAGACTAGCGGGAGTGGTAGAGATACGCAGTATTTT. Translated: CASSPQTSGSGRDTQYF.

This clone has more than one count but fewer than ten. The chain is built from TRBV19 and TRBJ2-5, with D perhaps assigned TRBD1 or TRBD2 (5 bases each). The CDR3 consists of 13 residues. V lost 5 bases and J lost 2, with 9 bases in between. Germline values: CDR1 LNHDA, CDR2 SQIVND (reference sequence). The CDR3 DNA sequence: TGTGCCAGTAGTTGGGACGGACAAGAGACCCAGTACTTC. Protein sequence: CASSWDGQETQYF.

The chain recombines TRBV18 with TRBJ1-2; D may be TRBD1 (5 bases). Between the trimmed V and J ends, which lost 3 bases and 0 bases, there was a span of 14 bases. The germline gives CDR1 KGHSH, CDR2 LQKENI. CDR3 size: 16 residues. This CDR3 reads CASSPGEGATNYGYTF. CDR3 DNA sequence: TGTGCCAGCTCACCCGGAGAAGGGGCAACTAACTATGGCTACACCTTC.

The chain combines TRBV6-1 with TRBJ2-3; 8 nucleotides align to TRBD1. The V and J ends lost 6 bases and 4 bases, in that order; junction bases with no gene match: 9. The CDR3 runs 15 residues. Germline V lookup: CDR1 MNHNS, CDR2 SASEGT. The CDR3 region is CASRLQGVVADTQYF. The CDR3 DNA reads TGTGCCAGCAGACTACAGGGGGTGGTTGCAGATACGCAGTATTTT.

As to this clone: Within the sample, other DNA sequences also encode this same CDR3. The rearrangement uses TRBV5-6 and TRBJ2-5; D is perhaps TRBD2 (5 bases). With 4 bases removed from V and 5 bases from J, the gap between germline ends came to 18 bases. The germline CDR1 and CDR2 sequences are SGHDT and YYEEEE. CDR3 length: 15 amino acids. The CDR3 reads CASSLRTARGETQYF. The CDR3 DNA is TGTGCCAGCAGCCTGCGGACGGCCCGCGGGGAGACCCAGTACTTC.

The chain uses TRBV28 and TRBJ2-1, with a possible D match to TRBD1 (6 bases). The length of the CDR3 is 15 residues. CDR1 is MDHEN, CDR2 SYDVKM, per germline. V lost 8 bases and J lost 6, with 20 bases in between. The DNA for the CDR3 is TGTGCCAGCCGACCTAGGGACATCGTTGGCAATGAGCAGTTCTTC. Its translation is CASRPRDIVGNEQFF.

The chain combines TRBV7-9 with TRBJ1-2, with 8 bases matching TRBD1. The germline CDR1 and CDR2 sequences are SEHNR and FQNEAQ (reference sequence). Trimming removed 6 bases from V and 1 base from J; junction bases left unmatched: 7. The CDR3 spans 15 residues. DNA of the CDR3: TGTGCCAGCAGTTGGACAGGGCGGCGTAACTATGGCTACACCTTC. Protein sequence: CASSWTGRRNYGYTF.

This clone appeared once. The rearrangement links TRBV18 to TRBJ2-7, with TRBD1 matching over 10 bases. Germline trimming cut 3 bases from V and 5 bases from J; bases unmatched to any gene: 1. This CDR3 is 13 amino acids long. Looked up from germline, CDR1 is KGHSH and CDR2 is LQKENI. The CDR3: CASSPGTGDEQYF. The CDR3 DNA sequence: TGTGCCAGCTCACCGGGGACAGGGGACGAGCAGTACTTC.

The chain employs TRBV12-5 and TRBJ2-1; 11 nucleotides agree with TRBD2. The length of the CDR3 is 16 residues. The V segment lost 3 bases and the J segment 4 bases; nucleotides outside the gene matches: 5. The germline V gene encodes CDR1 LGHNT and CDR2 FRNRAP. CDR3 loop: CASGFHGTSGYNEQFF. CDR3 nucleotides: TGTGCTAGTGGTTTCCACGGGACTAGCGGATACAATGAGCAGTTCTTC.

This clone was found a few times. The rearrangement joins TRBV5-4 to TRBJ1-2; 7 nucleotides align to TRBD1. With 4 bases clipped from V and 4 bases from J, the junction kept 13 bases outside the gene matches. The CDR3 runs to 16 residues. CDR1 and CDR2 (germline): SGHNT, YYREEE (reference sequence). In DNA form, the CDR3 reads TGTGCCAGCAGCCGGCCAACAGGGGCGAGGGGCTATGGCTACACCTTC. It translates to CASSRPTGARGYGYTF.

The chain has TRBV6-5 and TRBJ2-1; 9 positions agree with TRBD2. Losses at the gene ends were 7 bases for V and 7 bases for J; bases not matched to a gene: 8. This CDR3 comprises 14 residues. CDR1 is MNHEY, CDR2 SVGAGI, per germline. CDR3 sequence reads: CASTSRGRGNEQFF. The CDR3 nucleotides are TGTGCCAGCACCTCGCGCGGGAGGGGGAATGAGCAGTTCTTC.

The chain has TRBV27 and TRBJ2-3; 8 bases are shared with TRBD2. The V gene's germline CDR1 is MNHEY and CDR2 SMNVEV (reference sequence). J was trimmed by 6 bases and V by 6 bases; bases with no gene match: 11. The CDR3 sequence is 15 residues long. CDR3: CASRHNREGRDTQYF. In DNA form, the CDR3 reads TGTGCCAGCAGGCACAACCGGGAGGGCCGGGATACGCAGTATTTT.

The chain uses TRBV6-6 and TRBJ2-7; maybe TRBD2 (6 bases). The CDR3 spans 11 residues. From germline, CDR1 is MNHNY and CDR2 SVGAGI (reference sequence). The V and J ends lost 8 bases and 3 bases respectively, with 8 bases between them. The CDR3 reads CASGGNYEQYF. The CDR3 DNA sequence: TGTGCCAGCGGAGGGAACTACGAGCAGTACTTC.

V and J are TRBV5-1 and TRBJ2-3; D is possibly TRBD1 (5 bases). This CDR3 contains 14 residues. Trimming left V 6 bases short and J 0 bases short, with 11 bases between. Germline loops: CDR1 SGHRS, CDR2 YFSETQ. The CDR3 reads CASKTETSTDTQYF. DNA of the CDR3: TGCGCCAGCAAGACAGAGACTAGCACAGATACGCAGTATTTT. Combining the CDR3 with reference TRBV5-1 and TRBJ2-3 gives the whole variable domain KAGVTQTPRYLIKTRGQQVTLSCSPISGHRSVSWYQQTPGQGLQFLFEYFSETQRNKGNFPGRFSGRQFSNSRSEMNVSTLELGDSALYLCASKTETSTDTQYFGPGTRLTVL.

The chain employs TRBV15 and TRBJ1-3; no firm D call. This CDR3 has 15 amino acids. V was shortened by 3 bases and J by 0 bases, with 9 bases between the two germline ends. The germline V gene encodes CDR1 LNHNV and CDR2 YYDKDF (reference sequence). DNA for the CDR3: TGTGCCACCAGCAGGTCGGGTTCCTCTGGAAACACCATATATTTT. Amino acids: CATSRSGSSGNTIYF.